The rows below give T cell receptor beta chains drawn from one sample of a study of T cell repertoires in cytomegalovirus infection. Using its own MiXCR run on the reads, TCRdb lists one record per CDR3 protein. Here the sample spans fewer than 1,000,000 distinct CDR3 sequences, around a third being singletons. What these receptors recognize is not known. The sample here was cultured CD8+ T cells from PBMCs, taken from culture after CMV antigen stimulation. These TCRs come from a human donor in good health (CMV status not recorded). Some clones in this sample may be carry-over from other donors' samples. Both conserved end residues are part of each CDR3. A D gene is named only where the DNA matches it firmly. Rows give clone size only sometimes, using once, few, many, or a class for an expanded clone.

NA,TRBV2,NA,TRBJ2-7,CASRNYVYEQYF,TGTGCCAGCAGAAATTACGTCTACGAGCAGTACTTC
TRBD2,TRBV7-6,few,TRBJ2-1,CASSLERGGQNEQFF,TGTGCCAGCAGCTTGGAGCGGGGGGGCCAGAATGAGCAGTTCTTC
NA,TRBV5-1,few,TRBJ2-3,CASSFEGTSTDTQYF,TGCGCCAGCAGCTTTGAGGGAACTAGCACAGATACGCAGTATTTT
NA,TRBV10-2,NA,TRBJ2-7,CASSEWKGRGSYEQYF,TGCGCCAGCAGTGAGTGGAAGGGGCGAGGGTCCTACGAGCAGTACTTC
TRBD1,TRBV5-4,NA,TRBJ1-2,CASSSLGTGGADLYGYTF,TGTGCCAGCAGCTCTCTTGGGACAGGGGGCGCGGATCTCTATGGCTACACCTTC
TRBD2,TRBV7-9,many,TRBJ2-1,CASSPPTSGGWGEQFF,TGTGCCAGCAGCCCCCCGACTAGCGGGGGGTGGGGTGAGCAGTTCTTC
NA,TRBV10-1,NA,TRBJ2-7,CASSEGQIYEQYF,TGCGCCAGCAGTGAGGGACAGATCTACGAGCAGTACTTC
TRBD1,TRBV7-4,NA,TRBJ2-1,CASSLLGQGGVWLF,TGTGCCAGCAGCCTACTCGGACAGGGGGGAGTTTGGCTCTTC
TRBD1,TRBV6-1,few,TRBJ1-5,CASSEAFKDRGVQPQHF,TGTGCCAGCAGTGAAGCTTTCAAGGACAGGGGTGTCCAGCCCCAGCATTTT
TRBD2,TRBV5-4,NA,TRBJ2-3,CASSLTSGASTDTQYF,TGTGCCAGCAGCTTGACTAGCGGGGCTAGCACAGATACGCAGTATTTT
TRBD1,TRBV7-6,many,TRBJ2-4,CASSPYSPGQSPQYF,TGTGCCAGCAGCCCGTATTCACCGGGACAGAGTCCACAGTACTTC
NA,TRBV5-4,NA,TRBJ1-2,CASSFWPAGYTF,TGTGCCAGCAGCTTCTGGCCGGCAGGCTACACCTTC
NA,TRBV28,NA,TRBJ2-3,CASSYPIPRGGRTASTDTQYF,TGTGCCAGCAGCTACCCGATTCCTAGAGGCGGTCGGACTGCCTCCACAGATACGCAGTATTTT